The rows below give T cell receptor beta chains drawn from one sample of a study of beta chain features in type 1 diabetes. Measured with immunoSEQ multiplex PCR; TCRdb has only the in-frame clones, and not every one. The sample lists 350,000 to 400,000 clones; around 13% were seen once. Sequences were obtained from naive CD4+ T cells from blood. Receptors were obtained from a woman under 30 with type 1 diabetes. The CDR3 runs from the conserved cysteine through the conserved F or W. Fields, in order: V gene, J gene, CDR3 protein.

v_gene: TRBV4-1; j_gene: TRBJ1-2; CDR3aa: CASSQSPTGPGGYTF
v_gene: TRBV15; j_gene: TRBJ2-7; CDR3aa: CATSRSGGSNYEQYF
v_gene: TRBV10-3; j_gene: TRBJ2-1; CDR3aa: CAISENLAGGRNEQFF
v_gene: TRBV29-1; j_gene: TRBJ1-2; CDR3aa: CSAGDGDYGQGGYTF
v_gene: TRBV28; j_gene: TRBJ2-5; CDR3aa: CASRPSGLAETQYF
v_gene: TRBV9; j_gene: TRBJ2-1; CDR3aa: CASSLGTSGYNEQFF
v_gene: TRBV19; j_gene: TRBJ2-1; CDR3aa: CASSKPGTSPSDEQFF
v_gene: TRBV28; j_gene: TRBJ1-5; CDR3aa: CASSLTGQRTQHF
v_gene: TRBV4-3; j_gene: TRBJ1-2; CDR3aa: CASSPTLYYGYTF
v_gene: TRBV19; j_gene: TRBJ2-7; CDR3aa: CASTSERGGYEQYF
v_gene: TRBV7-2; j_gene: TRBJ1-5; CDR3aa: CASSLRQDQPQHF
v_gene: TRBV2; j_gene: TRBJ1-1; CDR3aa: CASSDRDLGTEAFF
v_gene: TRBV18; j_gene: TRBJ2-1; CDR3aa: CASSVGLAGDNEQFF
v_gene: TRBV7-2; j_gene: TRBJ1-6; CDR3aa: CASSLAETGLSPLHF
v_gene: TRBV5-1; j_gene: TRBJ2-1; CDR3aa: CASSSGNNEQFF
v_gene: TRBV27; j_gene: TRBJ1-1; CDR3aa: CATSGGTPSTEAFF
v_gene: TRBV7-2; j_gene: TRBJ2-1; CDR3aa: CASSYTRDSYNEQFF
v_gene: TRBV11-1; j_gene: TRBJ1-1; CDR3aa: CASNHAGGRAFF
v_gene: TRBV9; j_gene: TRBJ1-6; CDR3aa: CASSVRAGYSPLHF
v_gene: TRBV25-1; j_gene: TRBJ2-5; CDR3aa: CASSESQTLETQYF
v_gene: TRBV29-1; j_gene: TRBJ2-3; CDR3aa: CSAVDYTGDTQYF
v_gene: TRBV11-2; j_gene: TRBJ1-5; CDR3aa: CASSFGQGKEPQHF
v_gene: TRBV6-1; j_gene: TRBJ2-7; CDR3aa: CASSDRGLYEQYF
v_gene: TRBV9; j_gene: TRBJ2-2; CDR3aa: CASSVDSGGHGELFF
v_gene: TRBV6-6; j_gene: TRBJ1-2; CDR3aa: CASSPTDGGYGYTF
v_gene: TRBV28; j_gene: TRBJ2-7; CDR3aa: CASSQLWGGREQYF
v_gene: TRBV6-5; j_gene: TRBJ2-7; CDR3aa: CASSSAGGFNEQYF
v_gene: TRBV28; j_gene: TRBJ2-7; CDR3aa: CASSLDGAGYEQYF
v_gene: TRBV27; j_gene: TRBJ2-4; CDR3aa: CASSLRLAGAKNIQYF
v_gene: TRBV9; j_gene: TRBJ1-1; CDR3aa: CASSVVQGNTEAFF
v_gene: TRBV30; j_gene: TRBJ2-1; CDR3aa: CACGTSGSNEQFF
v_gene: TRBV5-1; j_gene: TRBJ1-6; CDR3aa: CASTLTGTQPPLHF
v_gene: TRBV7-2; j_gene: TRBJ2-7; CDR3aa: CASSLVGTGGLGFGEQYF
v_gene: TRBV30; j_gene: TRBJ2-7; CDR3aa: CAWSFSGTSGWNEQYF
v_gene: TRBV6-5; j_gene: TRBJ1-1; CDR3aa: CASSSVPGNTEAFF
v_gene: TRBV29-1; j_gene: TRBJ1-4; CDR3aa: CSAREGAGTNEKLFF
v_gene: TRBV30; j_gene: TRBJ1-5; CDR3aa: CAWTQGSNQPQHF